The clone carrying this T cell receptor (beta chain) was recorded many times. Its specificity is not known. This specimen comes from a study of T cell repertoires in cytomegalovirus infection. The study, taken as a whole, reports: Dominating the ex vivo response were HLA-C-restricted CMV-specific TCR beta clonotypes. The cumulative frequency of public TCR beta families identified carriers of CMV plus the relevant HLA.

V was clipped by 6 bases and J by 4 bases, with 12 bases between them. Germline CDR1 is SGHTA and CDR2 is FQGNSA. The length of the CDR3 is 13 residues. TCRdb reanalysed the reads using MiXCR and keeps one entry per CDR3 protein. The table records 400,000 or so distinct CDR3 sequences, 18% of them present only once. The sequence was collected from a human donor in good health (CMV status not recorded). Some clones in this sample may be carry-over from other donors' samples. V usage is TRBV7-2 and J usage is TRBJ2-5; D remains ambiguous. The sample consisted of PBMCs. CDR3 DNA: TGTGCCAGCAGTCTCCGTACCGGAGAGACCCAGTACTTC. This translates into CASSLRTGETQYF.